The 27 T cell receptor beta chains listed next were all sequenced from one sample in a study of blood T cell repertoires in COVID-19 (dated by TCRdb to about 2020). Libraries were built with the immunoSEQ multiplex PCR assay. TCRdb provides this immuneACCESS table in a form limited to in-frame rearrangements. Some clones are lacking; in checked studies, under half of them reflect an unresolved V gene, and why the rest are absent is not known. This sample holds some 270,000 clones; roughly 83% were observed only once. The top ten hold approximately 5% of the sample. What was sequenced was peripheral blood. The receptors originated from a woman older than 75 with COVID-19, enrolled during active disease.

The CDR3 bases are TGTGCCTGGAGTACGGGAATCGATGAAGCTTTCTTT. Its translation: CAWSTGIDEAFF. The chain uses TRBV30 and TRBJ1-1; D call uncertain. Between the trimmed V and J ends, which lost 2 bases and 7 bases, there was a span of 11 bases. CDR1 is GTSNPN and CDR2 is SVGIG in the germline V gene (reference sequence). The CDR3 covers 12 residues.

This sequence joins TRBV5-1 and TRBJ2-5; the match to TRBD2 covers 11 bases. V shed 4 bases, J shed 2 bases, and the junction held 10 bases outside the gene matches. Germline CDR1 SGHRS, CDR2 YFSETQ. The CDR3 runs to 17 residues. CDR3 loop: CASSPPLAGGGQETQYF. CDR3 in DNA: TGCGCCAGCAGCCCACCCCTAGCGGGAGGAGGGCAAGAGACCCAGTACTTC.

V gene TRBV7-2 combines with J gene TRBJ1-1; no firm D call. Germline CDR1 reads SGHTA; CDR2 reads FQGNSA. The germline V and J ends were trimmed by 6 bases and 0 bases, with 8 bases remaining between them. The CDR3 is 13 residues long. CDR3 nucleotide sequence: TGTGCCAGCAGTTCACAGATGAACACTGAAGCTTTCTTT. Amino acids: CASSSQMNTEAFF.

The V call is TRBV28, the J call TRBJ1-2; D remains ambiguous. Trimming removed 5 bases at V and 7 bases at J, with 14 bases between. This CDR3 spans 13 amino acids. Germline V gene lookup returns CDR1 MDHEN and CDR2 SYDVKM. Written as DNA, the CDR3 is TGTGCCAGCAGTGCACAGCAGCAGCCTGGCTACACCTTC. This encodes CASSAQQQPGYTF.

Regarding this clone: This specimen includes other DNA sequences encoding the same CDR3. The rearrangement joins TRBV2 to TRBJ2-2, with a possible D match to TRBD1 (5 bases). Trimming stripped 6 bases from V and 2 bases from J, with 10 bases between. Looked up from germline, CDR1 is SNHLY and CDR2 is FYNNEI. The CDR3 extends over 14 amino acids. The CDR3 loop is CASRGQVNTGELFF. CDR3 sequence (DNA): TGTGCCAGCAGGGGGCAGGTTAACACCGGGGAGCTGTTTTTT.

The rearrangement joins TRBV18 to TRBJ2-7; TRBD2 matches at 7 bases. V shed 2 bases, J shed 0 bases, and the junction held 1 base outside the gene matches. The CDR3 has 14 amino acids. Germline V CDR1 and CDR2: KGHSH, LQKENI. The DNA of the CDR3 is TGTGCCAGCTCACCAGGGGAGGGCTCCTACGAGCAGTACTTC. Protein product: CASSPGEGSYEQYF.

The chain employs TRBV7-2 and TRBJ2-1, with D tentatively TRBD2 (6 bases). This CDR3 contains 13 residues. Between the trimmed V and J ends, which lost 3 bases and 7 bases, there was a span of 10 bases. Germline CDR1 SGHTA, CDR2 FQGNSA. The CDR3 region is CASSFGGRNEQFF. In nucleotides, the CDR3 is TGTGCCAGCAGCTTTGGAGGGAGGAATGAGCAGTTCTTC. Together with reference TRBV7-2 and TRBJ2-1, the CDR3 gives the full variable domain: GAGVSQSPSNKVTEKGKDVELRCDPISGHTALYWYRQSLGQGLEFLIYFQGNSAPDKSGLPSDRFSAERTGGSVSTLTIQRTQQEDSAVYLCASSFGGRNEQFFGPGTRLTVL.

DNA of the CDR3: TGCAGCGTTGAAACCGGGACAGGGGGCACCGGGGAGCTGTTTTTT. This translates into CSVETGTGGTGELFF. The V and J genes are TRBV29-1 and TRBJ2-2; 11 bases align to TRBD1. CDR1 and CDR2 (germline): SQVTM, ANQGSEA. The CDR3 contains 15 residues. Trimming cost V 2 bases and J 4 bases; bases outside gene matches: 3.

This clone was observed a few times. The rearrangement links TRBV6-4 to TRBJ1-1, with D perhaps TRBD1 (5 bases). Germline V gives CDR1 MRHNA, CDR2 SNTAGT. The CDR3 is 14 amino acids. V was shortened by 11 bases and J by 8 bases, with 24 bases between the two germline ends. For the CDR3, the DNA is TGTGCCCAGAGAACAAGGGGCTCAGGCATGGAAGCTTTCTTT. It translates to CAQRTRGSGMEAFF.

The rearrangement joins TRBV9 to TRBJ1-5, with D unresolved. The V and J ends lost 0 bases and 4 bases respectively, with 5 bases between them. The CDR3 length is 13 residues. The germline CDR1 and CDR2 sequences are SGDLS and YYNGEE. CDR3 amino acids: CASSVGTNQPQHF. The DNA of the CDR3 is TGTGCCAGCAGCGTAGGTACAAATCAGCCCCAGCATTTT.

The chain uses TRBV27 and TRBJ1-5, with TRBD1 matching 7 bases. Germline CDR1 MNHEY, CDR2 SMNVEV (reference sequence). This CDR3 is 17 amino acids long. V dropped 4 bases and J dropped 3; count of bases not matched to a gene: 12. In DNA, the CDR3 is TGTGCCAGCAGTTCCGACCGAGGGACAGCAATCAATCAGCCCCAGCATTTT. It translates to CASSSDRGTAINQPQHF.

CDR3 amino acids: CASSLGQGVYGYTF. The CDR3 region has the DNA TGTGCCAGCAGTTTAGGGCAGGGGGTCTATGGCTACACCTTC. The chain carries TRBV28 and TRBJ1-2; 7 bases line up with TRBD1. Germline V gene lookup returns CDR1 MDHEN and CDR2 SYDVKM. With 2 bases clipped from V and 4 bases from J, the junction kept 4 bases outside the gene matches. The CDR3 runs to 14 residues.

V is TRBV28 and J is TRBJ2-2; D might be TRBD2 (6 bases). The germline CDR1 and CDR2 sequences are MDHEN and SYDVKM. V lost 7 bases and J 4 bases, leaving 16 bases between the germline ends. The CDR3 runs to 15 residues. For the CDR3, the DNA is TGTGCCAGCACCGTGGGGGGTGCGGGCACCGGGGAGCTGTTTTTT. Its translation: CASTVGGAGTGELFF.

In its sample, this clone was seen once. This rearrangement joins TRBV10-3 to TRBJ2-7; 7 bases match TRBD1. Germline assignment: CDR1 ENHRY and CDR2 SYGVKD. Trimming removed 6 bases from V and 1 base from J; junction bases left unmatched: 3. CDR3 length: 13 amino acids. CDR3 loop: CAIRGTDSYEQYV. Written as DNA, the CDR3 is TGTGCCATCAGGGGGACAGATTCCTACGAGCAGTACGTC.

This chain joins TRBV7-6 and TRBJ1-1; weak D call: TRBD1 (5 bases). There are 13 residues in the CDR3. With 5 bases removed from V and 1 base from J, the gap between germline ends came to 8 bases. Per the germline V gene, CDR1 is SGHVS and CDR2 is FNYEAQ. The CDR3 DNA sequence: TGTGCCAGCAGCCCAAGGGGGAACACTGAAGCTTTCTTT. This sequence encodes CASSPRGNTEAFF.

The chain employs TRBV14 and TRBJ2-7; 8 bases line up with TRBD1. The CDR3 extends over 14 amino acids. Germline-derived CDR1 and CDR2 are SGHDN and FVKESK. J was trimmed by 2 bases and V by 4 bases; bases with no gene match: 4. The CDR3 region is CASSRYRGTYEQYF. CDR3 sequence (DNA): TGTGCCAGCAGCCGATACAGGGGGACCTACGAGCAGTACTTC. Full variable domain (rest looked up from reference TRBV14 and TRBJ2-7): EAGVTQFPSHSVIEKGQTVTLRCDPISGHDNLYWYRRVMGKEIKFLLHFVKESKQDESGMPNNRFLAERTGGTYSTLKVQPAELEDSGVYFCASSRYRGTYEQYFGPGTRLTVT.

Comments on this clone: Other nucleotide sequences from this sample produce the same CDR3. This chain uses TRBV5-1 with TRBJ2-7; 7 nucleotides agree with TRBD2. Germline-derived CDR1 and CDR2 are SGHRS and YFSETQ. After removal of 3 bases from V and 2 bases from J, the junction contained 8 bases not matched to a gene. The CDR3 spans 15 residues. The CDR3 is CASSWGGRGTYEQYF. CDR3 coding DNA: TGCGCCAGCAGCTGGGGGGGTCGGGGAACCTACGAGCAGTACTTC.

The gene calls are TRBV28 and TRBJ2-2; TRBD2 matches 8 bases. Germline V gene lookup returns CDR1 MDHEN and CDR2 SYDVKM. Unmatched junction bases numbered 9, after V lost 4 bases and J lost 5 bases. The CDR3 totals 16 residues. CDR3 sequence reads: CASSSAGGGGTGELFF. In DNA, the CDR3 is TGTGCCAGCAGTTCAGCCGGGGGGGGCGGAACCGGGGAGCTGTTTTTT.

With regard to this clone: Within the sample, other DNA sequences also encode this same CDR3. The rearrangement links TRBV6-5 to TRBJ1-1; a weak D match, TRBD1 (5 bases). V was cut by 6 bases and J by 2 bases, with 10 bases left in between. Germline CDR1 and CDR2: MNHEY and SVGAGI. This CDR3 spans 13 amino acids. This CDR3 reads CASRGGYNTEAFF. The CDR3 nucleotides read TGTGCCAGCAGGGGGGGATATAACACTGAAGCTTTCTTT.

The rearrangement joins TRBV7-2 to TRBJ1-1; D is possibly TRBD1 (5 bases). The CDR3 runs 15 residues. Trimming shortened V by 1 base and J by 4 bases, and 13 bases separated the two germline ends. Germline V CDR1 and CDR2: SGHTA, FQGNSA. CDR3 nucleotides: TGTGCCAGCAGCTTAGAACAGACTGGGGCCACTGAAGCTTTCTTT. It codes for CASSLEQTGATEAFF.

The chain couples TRBV7-8 to TRBJ2-1; D gene ambiguous. Per the germline V gene, CDR1 is SGHVS and CDR2 is FQNEAQ. The CDR3 has 15 residues. The V and J ends lost 2 bases and 2 bases respectively, with 10 bases between them. CDR3 DNA: TGTGCCAGCAGCTTAACTCCGGGTACCTACAATGAGCAGTTCTTC. Translation: CASSLTPGTYNEQFF.

The V and J genes are TRBV5-1 and TRBJ2-7, with TRBD2 as a possible D gene (6 bases). Germline loops: CDR1 SGHRS, CDR2 YFSETQ. The CDR3 is made up of 15 amino acids. V was trimmed by 4 bases and J by 6 bases, leaving 20 bases between them. The CDR3 DNA reads as TGCGCCAGCAGCAGAGTAGCCGGGGGATCTAGCGAGCAGTACTTC. It yields the protein CASSRVAGGSSEQYF.

J is TRBJ1-1 and V is TRBV28; 7 nucleotides align to TRBD1. The CDR3 is 15 amino acids. V shed 5 bases and J 7 bases; nucleotides not matched to a gene: 13. CDR1 MDHEN and CDR2 SYDVKM come from the germline V gene. CDR3 nucleotides: TGTGCCAGCAGTCTGGTGTCCGGACAGGCGTATGAAGCTTTCTTT. This encodes CASSLVSGQAYEAFF.

This clone appeared a single time. The CDR3: CAWRQGHEQYF. In DNA, the CDR3 is TGTGCCTGGAGACAGGGCCACGAGCAGTACTTC. The chain recombines TRBV30 with TRBJ2-7, with D perhaps TRBD1 (6 bases). V was cut by 3 bases and J by 5 bases, with 8 bases left in between. The V gene's germline CDR1 is GTSNPN and CDR2 SVGIG (reference sequence). The CDR3 runs 11 residues.

This clone has only a few counts. This specimen includes other DNA sequences encoding the same CDR3. The CDR3 DNA reads TGTGCCAGCAGCCACAGCTACGAGCAGTACTTC. This codes for CASSHSYEQYF. V is TRBV5-6 and J is TRBJ2-7; no definite D call. The germline V gene encodes CDR1 SGHDT and CDR2 YYEEEE. The CDR3 covers 11 residues. V lost 4 bases and J 3 bases, leaving 5 bases between the germline ends.

The chain is built from TRBV7-2 and TRBJ2-3; 8 bases agree with TRBD1. The germline V gene encodes CDR1 SGHTA and CDR2 FQGNSA. This CDR3 is built from 14 residues. V gave up 6 bases and J gave up 5 bases; unmatched junction bases: 7. CDR3 sequence (DNA): TGTGCCAGCAGGTCCGGGACAGGTGGAGATACGCAGTATTTT. The encoded protein is CASRSGTGGDTQYF.

This rearrangement joins TRBV5-1 to TRBJ1-4, with 10 bases lining up with TRBD1. The CDR3 contains 16 residues. V was pared by 3 bases and J by 3 bases, with 5 bases of the junction left unmatched. The germline V gene has CDR1 SGHRS and CDR2 YFSETQ. DNA for the CDR3: TGCGCCAGCAGCTCGACAGGGGGCGCTTCTAATGAAAAACTGTTTTTT. Translating gives CASSSTGGASNEKLFF. The whole variable domain, remainder taken from reference TRBV5-1 and TRBJ1-4, is KAGVTQTPRYLIKTRGQQVTLSCSPISGHRSVSWYQQTPGQGLQFLFEYFSETQRNKGNFPGRFSGRQFSNSRSEMNVSTLELGDSALYLCASSSTGGASNEKLFFGSGTQLSVL.